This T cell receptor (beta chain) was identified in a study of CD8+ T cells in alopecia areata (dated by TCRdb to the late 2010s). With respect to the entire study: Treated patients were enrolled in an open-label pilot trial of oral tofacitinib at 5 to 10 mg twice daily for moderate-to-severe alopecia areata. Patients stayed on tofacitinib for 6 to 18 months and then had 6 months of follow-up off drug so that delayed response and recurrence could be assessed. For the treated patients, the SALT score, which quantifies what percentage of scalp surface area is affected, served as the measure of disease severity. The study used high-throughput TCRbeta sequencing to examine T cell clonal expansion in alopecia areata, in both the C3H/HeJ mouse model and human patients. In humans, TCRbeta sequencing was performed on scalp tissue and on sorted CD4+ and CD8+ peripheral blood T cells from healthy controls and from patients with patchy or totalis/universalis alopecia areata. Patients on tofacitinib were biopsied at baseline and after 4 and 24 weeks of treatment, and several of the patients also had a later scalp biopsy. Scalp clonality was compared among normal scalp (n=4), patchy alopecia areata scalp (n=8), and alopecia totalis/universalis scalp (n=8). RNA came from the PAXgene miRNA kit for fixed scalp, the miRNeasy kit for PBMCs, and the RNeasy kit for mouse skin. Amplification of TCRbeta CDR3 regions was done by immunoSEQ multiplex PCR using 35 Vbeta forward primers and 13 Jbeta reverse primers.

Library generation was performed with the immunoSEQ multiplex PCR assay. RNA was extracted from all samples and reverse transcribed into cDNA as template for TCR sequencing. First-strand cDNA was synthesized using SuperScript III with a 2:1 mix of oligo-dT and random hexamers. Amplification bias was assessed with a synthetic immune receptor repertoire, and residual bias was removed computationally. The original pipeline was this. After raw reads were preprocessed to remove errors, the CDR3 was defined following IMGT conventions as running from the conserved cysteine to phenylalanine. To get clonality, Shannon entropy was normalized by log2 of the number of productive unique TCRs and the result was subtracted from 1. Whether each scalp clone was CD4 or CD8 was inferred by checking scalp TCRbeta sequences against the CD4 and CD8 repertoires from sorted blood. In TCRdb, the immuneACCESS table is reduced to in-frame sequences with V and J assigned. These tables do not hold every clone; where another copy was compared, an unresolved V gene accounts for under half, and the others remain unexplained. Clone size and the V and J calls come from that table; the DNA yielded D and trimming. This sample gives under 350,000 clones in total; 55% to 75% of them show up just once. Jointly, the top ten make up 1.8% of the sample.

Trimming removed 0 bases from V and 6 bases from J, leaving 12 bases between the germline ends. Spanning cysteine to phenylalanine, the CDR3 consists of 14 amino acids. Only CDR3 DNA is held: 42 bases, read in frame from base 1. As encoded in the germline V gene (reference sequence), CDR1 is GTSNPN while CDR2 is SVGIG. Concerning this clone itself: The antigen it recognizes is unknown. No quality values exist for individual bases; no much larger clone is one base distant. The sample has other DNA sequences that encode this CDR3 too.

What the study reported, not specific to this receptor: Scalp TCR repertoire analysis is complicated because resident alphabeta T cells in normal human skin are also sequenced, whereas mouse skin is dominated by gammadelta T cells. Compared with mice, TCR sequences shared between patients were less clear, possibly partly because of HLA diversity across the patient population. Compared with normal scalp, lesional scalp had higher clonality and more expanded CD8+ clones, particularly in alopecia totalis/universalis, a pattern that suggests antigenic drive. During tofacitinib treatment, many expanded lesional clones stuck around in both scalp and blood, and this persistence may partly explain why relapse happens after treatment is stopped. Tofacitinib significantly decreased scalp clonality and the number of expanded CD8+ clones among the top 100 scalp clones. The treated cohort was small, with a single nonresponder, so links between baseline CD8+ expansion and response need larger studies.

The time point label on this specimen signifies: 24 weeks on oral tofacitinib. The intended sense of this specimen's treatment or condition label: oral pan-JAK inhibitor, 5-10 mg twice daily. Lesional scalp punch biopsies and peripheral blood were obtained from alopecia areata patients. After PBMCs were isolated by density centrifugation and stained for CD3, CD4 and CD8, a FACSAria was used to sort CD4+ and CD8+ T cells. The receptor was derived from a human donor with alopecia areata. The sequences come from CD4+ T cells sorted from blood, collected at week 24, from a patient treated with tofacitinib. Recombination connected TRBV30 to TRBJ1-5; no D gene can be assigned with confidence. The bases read TGTGCCTGGAGTGTTGGGCGGGTTGGTCAGCCCCAGCATTTT. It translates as CAWSVGRVGQPQHF. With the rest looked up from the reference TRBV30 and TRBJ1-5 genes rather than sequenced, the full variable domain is SQTIHQWPATLVQPVGSPLSLECTVEGTSNPNLYWYRQAAGRGLQLLFYSVGIGQISSEVPQNLSASRPQDRQFILSSKKLLLSDSGFYLCAWSVGRVGQPQHFGDGTRLSIL.